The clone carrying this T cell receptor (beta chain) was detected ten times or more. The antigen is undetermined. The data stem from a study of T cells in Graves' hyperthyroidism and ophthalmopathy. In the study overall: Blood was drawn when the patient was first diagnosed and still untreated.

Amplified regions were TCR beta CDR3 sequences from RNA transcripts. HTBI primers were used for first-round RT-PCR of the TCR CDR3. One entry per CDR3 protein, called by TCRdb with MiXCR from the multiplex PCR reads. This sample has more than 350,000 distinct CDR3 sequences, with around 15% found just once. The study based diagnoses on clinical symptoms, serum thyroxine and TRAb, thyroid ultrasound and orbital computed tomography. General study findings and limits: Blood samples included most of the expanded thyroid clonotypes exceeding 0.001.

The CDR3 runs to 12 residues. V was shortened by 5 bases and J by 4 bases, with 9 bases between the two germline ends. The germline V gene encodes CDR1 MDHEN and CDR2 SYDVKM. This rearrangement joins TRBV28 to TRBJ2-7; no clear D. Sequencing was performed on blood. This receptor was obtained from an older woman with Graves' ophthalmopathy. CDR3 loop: CASSAISYEQYF. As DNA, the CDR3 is TGTGCCAGCAGTGCCATCTCTTACGAGCAGTACTTC.